This T cell receptor beta chain is drawn from a study of shared clonotypes between healthy human individuals. Overall study results and limits: As a rule, naive subsets had a larger estimated richness than memory subsets. Apart from blood, nothing was sampled; tissue repertoires likely differ. The study drew on few donors, limiting represented genetic and exposure-history diversity.

The authors' processing: Sequence data from immunoSEQ were junction-only and lacked quality scores; consequently, filtering differed. Repertoires were generated with immunoSEQ multiplex PCR, while TCRdb's copy carries only in-frame clones and drops some. V and J calls and clone size are given by that table; D and trimming were obtained from the DNA. The data contain over 950,000 clones, roughly 80% of them singletons. Comments on this clone: Its antigen is not identified.

The receptor was isolated from a man aged 18 to 29 in good health. Some clones in this sample may be carry-over from other donors' samples. The sequenced material came from memory CD4+ T cells from PBMCs. Subset meaning: CD45RA-negative fraction.

For the CDR3, the DNA is TGTGCCAGCAATCGGCGGAGGGTTGGCACTGAAGCTTTCTTT. It translates to CASNRRRVGTEAFF. The chain joins TRBV28 to TRBJ1-1; D remains ambiguous. Germline V lookup: CDR1 MDHEN, CDR2 SYDVKM. Trimming removed 7 bases at V and 4 bases at J, with 16 bases between. The CDR3 is 14 residues long.